The 26 T cell receptor beta chains reported below all come from one sample, sequenced in a study of Graves' ophthalmopathy and Graves' hyperthyroidism. RNA transcripts served as template for amplifying TCR beta CDR3 sequences. HTBI primers served in a first-round RT-PCR, which a second-round multiplex PCR followed. TCRdb independently ran MiXCR on the multiplex PCR reads; one entry per CDR3 protein. The top ten clones hold roughly 9.8% of a sample with roughly 480,000 distinct CDR3 sequences, about 15% of them seen once. Sequenced sample: blood. The receptors derive from a woman in her thirties with Graves' ophthalmopathy.

Only a few counts were recorded for this clonotype. The chain has TRBV12-3 or TRBV12-4 and TRBJ1-2, with a weak D call TRBD1 (6 bases). There are 14 residues in the CDR3. Trimming took 3 bases from V and 6 from J, leaving 14 bases between them. Written as DNA, the CDR3 is TGTGCCAGCAGTTTTCTTGGGGGGGCTGATGGCTACACCTTC. Amino acids: CASSFLGGADGYTF.

This clonotype has a count of ten or more. V usage is TRBV18 and J usage is TRBJ2-7, with D perhaps matching TRBD1 (5 bases). The CDR3 has 14 amino acids. V lost 3 bases to trimming and J lost 9 bases, with 18 bases between them. Germline V lookup: CDR1 KGHSH, CDR2 LQKENI. CDR3: CASSPTPTVGWQYF. The CDR3 DNA is TGTGCCAGCTCACCTACACCGACAGTTGGGTGGCAGTACTTC.

This clonotype was detected ten times or more. This rearrangement joins TRBV24-1 to TRBJ2-5; a possible D gene is TRBD2 (5 bases). The germline V and J ends were trimmed by 3 bases and 7 bases, with 8 bases remaining between them. This CDR3 has 12 residues. Germline values: CDR1 KGHDR, CDR2 SFDVKD. The CDR3 DNA follows: TGTGCCACCAGTGATGACGCGGGGACCCAGTACTTC. Its protein is CATSDDAGTQYF.

This clonotype was counted only a few times. The chain recombines TRBV6-2 or TRBV6-3 with TRBJ1-5, with TRBD1 identical over 7 bases. CDR3 length equals 18 residues. After removal of 7 bases from V and 0 bases from J, the junction contained 15 bases not matched to a gene. CDR1 and CDR2 from the germline V gene are MNHEY and SVGEGT. CDR3 in DNA: TGTGCCAGCACAGCTAGAGCGGGACAGATTTATAGCAATCAGCCCCAGCATTTT. Its translation is CASTARAGQIYSNQPQHF.

This clonotype has more than one count but fewer than ten. The chain uses TRBV19 and TRBJ2-2; the D call may be TRBD1 or TRBD2 (5 bases each). V dropped 3 bases and J dropped 3 bases, with 11 bases sitting between them. The CDR3 runs to 15 residues. Germline values: CDR1 LNHDA, CDR2 SQIVND (reference sequence). The CDR3 loop is CASSIGGRHTGELFF. The CDR3 nucleotides read TGTGCCAGTAGTATTGGGGGACGGCACACCGGGGAGCTGTTTTTT.

Turning to this clonotype: An end of the junction does not agree with germline; a read error may underlie this. Written as DNA, the CDR3 is TGTGCCAGCAGCTTAGGAGGGAATAGCAATCAGCCCCAGCAGTTT. It specifies CASSLGGNSNQPQQF. The chain employs TRBV11-2 and TRBJ1-5; D gene unclear. Germline V lookup: CDR1 SGHAT, CDR2 FQNNGV. CDR3 length: 15 residues.

This clonotype has a count of ten or more. The chain recombines TRBV12-3 or TRBV12-4 with TRBJ2-2, with TRBD2 identical over 10 bases. V lost 3 bases, J lost 8 bases, and 3 bases stayed unmatched. The CDR3 consists of 14 residues. DNA of the CDR3: TGTGCCAGCAGTTTTACTAGCGGGAAGGGGGAGCTGTTTTTT. Translating it yields CASSFTSGKGELFF.

This clonotype was observed many times. The chain has TRBV6-2 or TRBV6-3 and TRBJ1-2; tentatively, D is TRBD1 (5 bases). The germline gives CDR1 MNHEY, CDR2 SVGEGT. The CDR3 sequence is 12 residues long. The germline V and J ends were trimmed by 5 bases and 4 bases, with 8 bases remaining between them. Here the CDR3 reads CASSTGAYGYTF. In nucleotides, the CDR3 is TGTGCCAGCAGTACAGGTGCCTATGGCTACACCTTC.

This clonotype was recorded at least ten times. V usage is TRBV28 and J usage is TRBJ2-7; a possible D gene is TRBD2 (6 bases). The V end was cut by 5 bases, the J end by 2 bases, with 13 bases between. This CDR3 has 14 amino acids. CDR1 and CDR2 (germline): MDHEN, SYDVKM. CDR3 protein: CASSGRDWPYEQYF. CDR3 DNA sequence: TGTGCCAGCAGTGGCCGGGACTGGCCCTACGAGCAGTACTTC. Using reference TRBV28 and TRBJ2-7 for the parts outside the CDR3, the full variable domain is DVKVTQSSRYLVKRTGEKVFLECVQDMDHENMFWYRQDPGLGLRLIYFSYDVKMKEKGDIPEGYSVSREKKERFSLILESASTNQTSMYLCASSGRDWPYEQYFGPGTRLTVT.

This clonotype came up many times. The chain carries TRBV20-1 and TRBJ2-7, with D perhaps assigned TRBD1 or TRBD2 (5 bases each). Between the trimmed V and J ends, which lost 3 bases and 3 bases, there was a span of 12 bases. This CDR3 has 13 amino acids. The germline gives CDR1 DFQATT, CDR2 SNEGSKA (reference sequence). The DNA for the CDR3 is TGCAGTGCTAGGGGACGACTCGACTACGAGCAGTACTTC. Residues: CSARGRLDYEQYF.

This clonotype was observed many times. The chain employs TRBV5-1 and TRBJ1-2; D may be TRBD1 (6 bases). CDR3 length equals 14 residues. V shed 6 bases and J shed 4 bases, with 16 bases lying between them. Germline CDR1 reads SGHRS; CDR2 reads YFSETQ. CDR3 sequence: CASKTDAGVYGYTF. The CDR3 bases are TGCGCCAGCAAGACTGACGCAGGGGTCTATGGCTACACCTTC.

The chain carries TRBV27 and TRBJ2-5; 7 nucleotides agree with TRBD1. The junction had 11 bases not matched to a gene; V was cut back by 5 bases and J by 2 bases. CDR1 is MNHEY and CDR2 is SMNVEV in the germline V gene (reference sequence). The CDR3 runs to 16 residues. The CDR3 nucleotides read TGTGCCAGCAGTCGTACAGGGGATGTGGAACAAGAGACCCAGTACTTC. As protein: CASSRTGDVEQETQYF.

This clonotype was counted at least ten times. The CDR3 DNA reads TGTGCCAGCAGCTCCCCCTTACAGGTCCAAGAGACCCAGTACTTC. Amino acids: CASSSPLQVQETQYF. The chain combines TRBV7-9 with TRBJ2-5; D is possibly TRBD1 (5 bases). Trimming removed 4 bases from V and 1 base from J, with 13 bases in between. Germline CDR1 is SEHNR and CDR2 is FQNEAQ (reference sequence). This CDR3 has 15 amino acids.

As to this clonotype: As the CDR3 is not closed by the conserved phenylalanine or tryptophan, this likely results from a read error. The chain couples TRBV2 to TRBJ2-2; 12 positions agree with TRBD2. From germline, CDR1 is SNHLY and CDR2 FYNNEI. This CDR3 has 19 amino acids. V lost 5 bases, J lost 1 base, and 11 bases stayed unmatched. The CDR3 bases are TGTGCCAGCAGTCCTAGGCGGATGACTAGCGGGGGGAACACCGGGGAGCTGTTTTTG. It translates to CASSPRRMTSGGNTGELFL.

The V call is TRBV18, the J call TRBJ2-5, with D perhaps TRBD1 (5 bases). The CDR3 spans 14 residues. In germline, CDR1 is KGHSH, CDR2 LQKENI. The V end was cut by 3 bases, the J end by 3 bases, with 11 bases between. The CDR3 DNA reads TGTGCCAGCTCACCCCAGGGTTTCGAAGAGACCCAGTACTTC. It encodes CASSPQGFEETQYF. The entire variable domain, with the rest obtained from reference TRBV18 and TRBJ2-5, is as follows: NAGVMQNPRHLVRRRGQEARLRCSPMKGHSHVYWYRQLPEEGLKFMVYLQKENIIDESGMPKERFSAEFPKEGPSILRIQQVVRGDSAAYFCASSPQGFEETQYFGPGTRLLVL.

This clonotype has at least ten counts. Sequence at one end of the junction differs from germline and may be a read error. The chain combines TRBV19 with TRBJ2-4; D may be TRBD1 (6 bases). CDR1 LNHDA and CDR2 SQIVND come from the germline V gene (reference sequence). The CDR3 extends over 14 amino acids. As DNA, the CDR3 is TGTGCCAGTAGTATAGATCGACTTGGGGACATTAAGTACTTC. This codes for CASSIDRLGDIKYF.

This clonotype was detected a few times. The rearrangement joins TRBV6-2 or TRBV6-3 to TRBJ1-1, with a weak D call TRBD1 (5 bases). V was cut by 5 bases and J by 4 bases, with 14 bases left in between. The CDR3 sequence is 14 residues long. Germline-derived CDR1 and CDR2 are MNHEY and SVGEGT. CDR3 amino acids: CASSPLPGGTEAFF. CDR3 coding DNA: TGTGCCAGCAGTCCCCTACCCGGGGGCACTGAAGCTTTCTTT.

This clonotype was found many times. This sequence joins TRBV28 and TRBJ2-5; 12 positions agree with TRBD1. The CDR3 has 15 residues. V lost 4 bases and J lost 5; bases outside the gene matches: 5. Germline V gene data show CDR1 as MDHEN and CDR2 as SYDVKM. CDR3 coding DNA: TGTGCCAGCAGTTCACGGGACAGGGGGCAGGAGACCCAGTACTTC. Protein product: CASSSRDRGQETQYF.

This clonotype was seen at least ten times. V is TRBV28 and J is TRBJ1-5; 11 nucleotides align to TRBD1. V lost 4 bases to trimming and J lost 3 bases; unmatched junction nucleotides: 2. Germline values: CDR1 MDHEN, CDR2 SYDVKM. The CDR3 consists of 15 residues. CDR3 DNA: TGTGCCAGCAGTTGGACAGGGGGCAACAATCAGCCCCAGCATTTT. This gives the protein CASSWTGGNNQPQHF.

This clonotype has a count of ten or more. The chain recombines TRBV19 with TRBJ2-2; D might be TRBD2 (6 bases). The CDR3 has 12 residues. Trimming took 8 bases from V and 6 from J, leaving 10 bases between them. Germline loops: CDR1 LNHDA, CDR2 SQIVND (reference sequence). The CDR3 region has the DNA TGTGCCAGTCTGGAGGGTTCCGGGGAGCTGTTTTTT. Its translation is CASLEGSGELFF.

Ten or more counts support this clonotype. This rearrangement joins TRBV6-1 to TRBJ2-7; TRBD2 matches 13 bases. The V gene's germline CDR1 is MNHNS and CDR2 SASEGT. Trimming at V came to 7 bases and at J to 4 bases, leaving 4 bases not matched to a gene. The CDR3 is 14 amino acids. The CDR3 spells CASTGTSGMYEQYF. The CDR3 DNA is TGTGCCAGCACTGGGACTAGCGGGATGTACGAGCAGTACTTC.

This clonotype was counted between two and nine times. This may come from a read error, since a much larger clone is one base off. The rearrangement links TRBV20-1 to TRBJ1-3; D not certain. CDR1 is DFQATT and CDR2 is SNEGSKA in the germline V gene (reference sequence). CDR3 size: 12 residues. The ends were cut back, 5 bases at V and 4 bases at J, with 9 bases in the middle. CDR3 sequence (DNA): TGCAGTGCTCAGCAGAAAGGAAACACCATATATTTT. Translated: CSAQQKGNTIYF.

This clonotype was seen many times. The chain combines TRBV7-9 with TRBJ1-6; D not resolved. Germline V lookup: CDR1 SEHNR, CDR2 FQNEAQ (reference sequence). The V end was cut by 2 bases, the J end by 8 bases, with 13 bases between. The CDR3 extends over 15 amino acids. DNA of the CDR3: TGTGCCAGCAGCTTACTCCTACCCGTAGATTCACCCCTCCACTTT. Protein sequence: CASSLLLPVDSPLHF.

Ten or more counts support this clonotype. The chain joins TRBV2 to TRBJ1-3; 8 bases line up with TRBD1. Per the germline V gene, CDR1 is SNHLY and CDR2 is FYNNEI. J lost 4 bases, V lost 9 bases, and 5 bases had no gene match. The CDR3 loop spans 13 amino acids. The CDR3 region is CARNDRGGNTIYF. The CDR3 DNA follows: TGTGCCAGAAACGACAGGGGCGGAAACACCATATATTTT.

This clonotype was detected ten times or more. The chain employs TRBV19 and TRBJ2-5; the D gene is possibly TRBD2 (6 bases). This CDR3 comprises 15 residues. Per germline, CDR1 LNHDA and CDR2 SQIVND (reference sequence). The V gene lost 3 bases and the J gene lost 5 bases, with 16 bases spanning the gap. CDR3 DNA: TGTGCCAGTAGTATTCGAGGCGGGATTGGGGAGACCCAGTACTTC. This sequence encodes CASSIRGGIGETQYF.

V usage is TRBV6-5 and J usage is TRBJ1-5; no definite D call. The germline V gene has CDR1 MNHEY and CDR2 SVGAGI. This CDR3 comprises 13 residues. V lost 2 bases to trimming and J lost 2 bases, with 4 bases between them. In DNA, the CDR3 is TGTGCCAGCAGTTACCATTGCAATCAGCCCCAGCATTTT. Protein sequence: CASSYHCNQPQHF.